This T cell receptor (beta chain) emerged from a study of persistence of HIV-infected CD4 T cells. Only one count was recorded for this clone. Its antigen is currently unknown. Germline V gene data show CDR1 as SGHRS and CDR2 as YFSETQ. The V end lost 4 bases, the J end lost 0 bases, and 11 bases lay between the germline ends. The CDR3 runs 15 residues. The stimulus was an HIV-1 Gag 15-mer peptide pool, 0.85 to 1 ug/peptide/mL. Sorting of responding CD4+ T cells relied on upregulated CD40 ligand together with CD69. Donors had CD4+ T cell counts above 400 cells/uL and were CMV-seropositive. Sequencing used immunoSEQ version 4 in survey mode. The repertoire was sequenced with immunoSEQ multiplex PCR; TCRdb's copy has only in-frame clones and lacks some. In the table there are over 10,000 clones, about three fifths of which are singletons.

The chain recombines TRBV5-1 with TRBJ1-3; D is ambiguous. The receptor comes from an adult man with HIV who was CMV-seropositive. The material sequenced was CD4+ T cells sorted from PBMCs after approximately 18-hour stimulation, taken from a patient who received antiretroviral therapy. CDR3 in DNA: TGCGCCAGCAGCCTGGACCCCAGCTCTGGAAACACCATATATTTT. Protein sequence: CASSLDPSSGNTIYF.